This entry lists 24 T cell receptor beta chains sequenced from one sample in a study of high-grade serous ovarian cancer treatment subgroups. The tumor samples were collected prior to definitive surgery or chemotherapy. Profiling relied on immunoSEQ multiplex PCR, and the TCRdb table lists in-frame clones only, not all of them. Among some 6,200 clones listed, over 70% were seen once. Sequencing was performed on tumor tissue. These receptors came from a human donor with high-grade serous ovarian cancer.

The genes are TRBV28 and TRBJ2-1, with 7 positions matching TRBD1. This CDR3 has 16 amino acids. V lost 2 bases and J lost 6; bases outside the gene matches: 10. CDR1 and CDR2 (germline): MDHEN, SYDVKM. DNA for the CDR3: TGTGCCAGCAGTTTACTAGGACAGGAAGCTTCCAATGAGCAGTTCTTC. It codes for CASSLLGQEASNEQFF.

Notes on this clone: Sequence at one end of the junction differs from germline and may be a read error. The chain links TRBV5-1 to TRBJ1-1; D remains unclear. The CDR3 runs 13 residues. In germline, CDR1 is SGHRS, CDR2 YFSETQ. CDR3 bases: TGCGCCAGCAGCCCACTCTCGAACGCTGAAGCTTTCTTT. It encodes CASSPLSNAEAFF.

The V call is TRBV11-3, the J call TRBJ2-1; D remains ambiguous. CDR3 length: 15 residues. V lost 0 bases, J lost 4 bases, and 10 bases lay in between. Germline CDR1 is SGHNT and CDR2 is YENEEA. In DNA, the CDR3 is TGTGCCAGCAGCTTAGATGGGGAACAATACAATGAGCAGTTCTTC. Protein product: CASSLDGEQYNEQFF.

CDR3 coding DNA: TGTGCCAGCCACTGGACCCGGACCCCCTCCTACGAGCAGTACTTC. Amino acid sequence: CASHWTRTPSYEQYF. The V call is TRBV6-1, the J call TRBJ2-7; D uncertain. The CDR3 has 15 residues. CDR1 is MNHNS and CDR2 is SASEGT in the germline V gene. Trimming took 8 bases from V and 0 from J, leaving 17 bases between them.

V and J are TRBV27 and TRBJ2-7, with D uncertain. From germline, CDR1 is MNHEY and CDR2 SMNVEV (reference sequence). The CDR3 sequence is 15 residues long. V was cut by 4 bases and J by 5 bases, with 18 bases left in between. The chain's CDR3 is CASSSRAVRSHEQYF. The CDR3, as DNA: TGTGCCAGCAGTTCTCGGGCGGTGAGGTCCCACGAGCAGTACTTC.

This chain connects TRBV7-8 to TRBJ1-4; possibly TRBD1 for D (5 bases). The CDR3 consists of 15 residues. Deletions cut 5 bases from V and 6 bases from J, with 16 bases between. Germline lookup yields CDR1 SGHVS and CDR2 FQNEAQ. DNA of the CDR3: TGTGCCAGCAGCCTTAGTGTCGGGGCTTATGAAAAACTGTTTTTT. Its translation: CASSLSVGAYEKLFF.

CDR3 amino acids: CASSPQGGYEQYF. The CDR3 nucleotides are TGTGCCAGCTCACCACAGGGCGGATACGAGCAGTACTTC. The chain has TRBV18 and TRBJ2-7; D unclear. Germline CDR1 and CDR2: KGHSH and LQKENI. V lost 1 base to trimming and J lost 4 bases, with 8 bases between them. This CDR3 contains 13 residues.

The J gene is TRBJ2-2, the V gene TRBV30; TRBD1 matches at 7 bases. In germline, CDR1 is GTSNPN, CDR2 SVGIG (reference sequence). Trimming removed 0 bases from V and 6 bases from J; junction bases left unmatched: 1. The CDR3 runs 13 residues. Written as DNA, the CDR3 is TGTGCCTGGAGTGTAGGGACAGCCGGGGAGCTGTTTTTT. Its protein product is CAWSVGTAGELFF.

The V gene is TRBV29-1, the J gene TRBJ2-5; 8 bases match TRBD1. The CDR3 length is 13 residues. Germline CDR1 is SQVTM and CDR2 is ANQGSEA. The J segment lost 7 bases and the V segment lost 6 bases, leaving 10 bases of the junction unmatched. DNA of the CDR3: TGCAGCGTCCGAGGACAGGGCCTCGGGACCCAGTACTTC. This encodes CSVRGQGLGTQYF.

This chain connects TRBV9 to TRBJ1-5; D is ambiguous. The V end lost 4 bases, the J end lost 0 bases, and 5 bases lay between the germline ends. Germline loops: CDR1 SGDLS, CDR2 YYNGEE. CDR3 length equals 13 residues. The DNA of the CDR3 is TGTGCCAGCAGCACGGCTAGCAATCAGCCCCAGCATTTT. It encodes CASSTASNQPQHF.

In DNA, the CDR3 is TGTGCCAGCAGCCCCCACGGGGGCGCGAACACCGGGGAGCTGTTTTTT. It specifies CASSPHGGANTGELFF. The chain links TRBV7-6 to TRBJ2-2; D possibly uses TRBD1 or TRBD2 (6 bases each). The CDR3 runs to 16 residues. Per the germline V gene, CDR1 is SGHVS and CDR2 is FNYEAQ. V dropped 5 bases and J dropped 0 bases, with 13 bases sitting between them. The full variable domain, completed using reference TRBV7-6 and TRBJ2-2, is GAGVSQSPRYKVTKRGQDVALRCDPISGHVSLYWYRQALGQGPEFLTYFNYEAQQDKSGLPNDRFSAERPEGSISTLTIQRTEQRDSAMYRCASSPHGGANTGELFFGEGSRLTVL.

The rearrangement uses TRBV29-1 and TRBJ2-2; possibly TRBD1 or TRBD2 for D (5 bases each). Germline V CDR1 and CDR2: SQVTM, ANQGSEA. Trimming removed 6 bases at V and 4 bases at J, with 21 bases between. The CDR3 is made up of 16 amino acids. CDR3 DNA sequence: TGCAGCGTCAACCATGGGCGGAAGGGACGCACCGGGGAGCTGTTTTTT. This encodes CSVNHGRKGRTGELFF.

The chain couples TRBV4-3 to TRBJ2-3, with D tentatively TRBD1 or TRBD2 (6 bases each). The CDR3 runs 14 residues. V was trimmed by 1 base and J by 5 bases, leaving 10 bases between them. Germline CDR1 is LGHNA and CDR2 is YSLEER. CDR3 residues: CASSQAEGGDTQYF. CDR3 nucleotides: TGCGCCAGCAGCCAAGCAGAGGGGGGAGATACGCAGTATTTT.

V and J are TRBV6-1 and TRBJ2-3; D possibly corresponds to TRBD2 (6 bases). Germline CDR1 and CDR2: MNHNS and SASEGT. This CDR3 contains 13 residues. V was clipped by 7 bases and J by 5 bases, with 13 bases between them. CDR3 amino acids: CASTRGTRDTQYF. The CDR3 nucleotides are TGTGCCAGCACACGGGGGACCCGAGATACGCAGTATTTT.

The CDR3 bases are TGCGCCAGCAGCCCGGGCAGGACCTCCTACGAGCAGTACTTC. Protein: CASSPGRTSYEQYF. The V call is TRBV4-1, the J call TRBJ2-5, with D unclear. The DNA matches TRBJ2-7 better at its end, which makes the J call doubtful. Germline V gene sequence: CDR1 MGHRA, CDR2 YSYEKL. CDR3 length: 14 residues.

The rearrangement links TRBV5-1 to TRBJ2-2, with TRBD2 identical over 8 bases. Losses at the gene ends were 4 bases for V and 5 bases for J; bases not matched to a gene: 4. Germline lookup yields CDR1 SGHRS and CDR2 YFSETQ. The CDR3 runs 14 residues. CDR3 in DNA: TGCGCCAGCAGCACGGGGGGGCAAACCGGGGAGCTGTTTTTT. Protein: CASSTGGQTGELFF.

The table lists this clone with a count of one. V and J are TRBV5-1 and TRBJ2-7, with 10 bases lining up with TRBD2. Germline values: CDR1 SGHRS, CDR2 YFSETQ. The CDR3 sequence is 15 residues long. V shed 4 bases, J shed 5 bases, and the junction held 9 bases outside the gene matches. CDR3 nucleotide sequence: TGCGCCAGCAGCCGAACTAGCGGGATTGGGGACGAGCAGTACTTC. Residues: CASSRTSGIGDEQYF.

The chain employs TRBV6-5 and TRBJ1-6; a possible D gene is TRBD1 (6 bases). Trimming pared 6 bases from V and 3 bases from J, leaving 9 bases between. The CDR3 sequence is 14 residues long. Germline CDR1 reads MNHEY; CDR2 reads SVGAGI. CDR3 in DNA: TGTGCCAGCAGCCAGGGGTTCTATAATTCACCCCTCCACTTT. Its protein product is CASSQGFYNSPLHF.

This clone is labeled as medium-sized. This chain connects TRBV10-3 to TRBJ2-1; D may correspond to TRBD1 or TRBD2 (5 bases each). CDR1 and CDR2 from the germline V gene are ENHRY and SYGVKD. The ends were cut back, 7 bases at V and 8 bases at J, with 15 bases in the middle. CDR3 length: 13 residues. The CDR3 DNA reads TGTGCCATCAACGTCGGCCCGGGGCATGAGCAGTTCTTC. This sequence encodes CAINVGPGHEQFF.

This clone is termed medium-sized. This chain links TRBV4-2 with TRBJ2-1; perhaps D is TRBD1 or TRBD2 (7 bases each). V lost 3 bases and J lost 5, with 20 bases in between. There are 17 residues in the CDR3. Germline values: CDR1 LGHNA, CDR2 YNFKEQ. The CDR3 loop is CASSQVGGGTENNEQFF. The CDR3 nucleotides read TGTGCCAGCAGCCAGGTTGGGGGAGGGACAGAAAACAATGAGCAGTTCTTC.

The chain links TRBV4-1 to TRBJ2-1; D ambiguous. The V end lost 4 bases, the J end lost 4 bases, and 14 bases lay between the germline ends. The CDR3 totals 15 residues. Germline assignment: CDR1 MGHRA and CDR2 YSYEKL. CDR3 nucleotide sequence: TGCGCCAGCAGCCCCCGAGTGACACTGTACAATGAGCAGTTCTTC. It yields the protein CASSPRVTLYNEQFF.

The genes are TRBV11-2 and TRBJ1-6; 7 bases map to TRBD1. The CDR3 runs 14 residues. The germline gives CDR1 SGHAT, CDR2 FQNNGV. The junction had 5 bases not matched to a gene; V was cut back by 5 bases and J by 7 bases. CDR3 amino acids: CASSVLQGNSPLHF. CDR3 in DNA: TGTGCCAGCAGCGTTCTACAGGGGAATTCACCCCTCCACTTT.

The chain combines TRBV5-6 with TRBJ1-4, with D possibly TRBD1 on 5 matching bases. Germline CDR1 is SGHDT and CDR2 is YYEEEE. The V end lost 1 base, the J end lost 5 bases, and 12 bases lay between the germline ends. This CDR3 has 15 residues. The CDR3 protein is CASSLLRDLNEKLFF. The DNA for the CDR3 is TGTGCCAGCAGCTTGTTGAGGGACCTGAATGAAAAACTGTTTTTT.

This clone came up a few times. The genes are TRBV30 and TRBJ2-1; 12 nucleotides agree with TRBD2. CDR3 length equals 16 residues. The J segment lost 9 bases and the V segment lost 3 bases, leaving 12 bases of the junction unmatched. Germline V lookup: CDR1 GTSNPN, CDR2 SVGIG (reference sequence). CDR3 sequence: CAWSTGTSGPRGEQFF. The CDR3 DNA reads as TGTGCCTGGAGCACCGGGACTAGCGGGCCACGTGGTGAGCAGTTCTTC. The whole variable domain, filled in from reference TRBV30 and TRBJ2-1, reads SQTIHQWPATLVQPVGSPLSLECTVEGTSNPNLYWYRQAAGRGLQLLFYSVGIGQISSEVPQNLSASRPQDRQFILSSKKLLLSDSGFYLCAWSTGTSGPRGEQFFGPGTRLTVL.